The rows below give T cell receptor beta chains drawn from one sample of a study of siplizumab effects on memory and regulatory T cells. Here immunoSEQ multiplex PCR was the method, and the copy in TCRdb shows in-frame clones only, minus some. The table lists 98,000 or so clones, over 85% of them singletons. The source material was Tregs sorted from blood. Receptors originate from a human donor in good health. Each CDR3 is given with its conserved first and last residue. A D gene is named only where the DNA matches it firmly. The size entry is marked missing in some rows and otherwise reads once, few, many or a size class.

CDR3,DNA,V,D,J,size
CASSRGGGQYF,TGTGCCAGCAGTCGGGGGGGAGGTCAGTACTTC,TRBV28,TRBD2,TRBJ2-7,once
CSVQGSSTDTQYF,TGCAGCGTCCAGGGTTCTAGCACAGATACGCAGTATTTT,TRBV29-1,.,TRBJ2-3,.
CTSRQWGRVTDTQYF,TGCACCAGCAGACAATGGGGGAGGGTCACAGATACGCAGTATTTT,TRBV1,.,TRBJ2-3,.
CASHRDRGDYGYTF,TGTGCCAGCCACCGGGACAGGGGGGACTATGGCTACACCTTC,TRBV2,TRBD1,TRBJ1-2,.
CASSFETGPLHF,TGTGCCAGCAGCTTTGAGACAGGTCCACTCCATTTT,TRBV7-9,.,TRBJ1-5,.
CASSLAGVNNEQFF,TGTGCCAGCAGCTTAGCGGGAGTCAACAATGAGCAGTTCTTC,TRBV7-9,.,TRBJ2-1,.
CASSQNNQETQYF,TGTGCCAGCAGCCAGAATAACCAAGAGACCCAGTACTTC,TRBV4-2,.,TRBJ2-5,.
CASRTDSYEQYF,TGTGCCAGCAGGACCGACAGTTACGAGCAGTACTTC,TRBV2,.,TRBJ2-7,.
CASSASGLRGSTYNEQFF,TGTGCCAGCAGCGCCTCGGGATTGCGGGGGAGCACCTACAATGAGCAGTTCTTC,TRBV9,TRBD2,TRBJ2-1,.
CASSHSNYEQYF,TGCGCCAGCAGCCATTCGAACTACGAGCAGTACTTC,TRBV4-1,.,TRBJ2-7,.
CSVASAGTGTEAFF,TGCAGCGTGGCTTCGGCCGGGACGGGGACTGAAGCTTTCTTT,TRBV29-1,.,TRBJ1-1,.
CASSPGTLFSYEQYF,TGTGCCAGCAGCCCCGGGACTCTCTTCTCCTACGAGCAGTACTTC,TRBV9,.,TRBJ2-7,.
CASSFYNEKLFF,TGTGCCAGCAGCTTTTATAATGAAAAACTGTTTTTT,TRBV5-4,.,TRBJ1-4,.
CASSEQGTNLAQETQYF,TGTGCCAGCAGTGAACAGGGGACCAACTTGGCCCAAGAGACCCAGTACTTC,TRBV6-1,.,TRBJ2-5,.
CASSIPVAGGRHEQYF,TGTGCCAGTAGTATTCCCGTAGCGGGAGGGCGGCACGAGCAGTACTTC,TRBV19,TRBD2,TRBJ2-7,.
CASRTPSTDTQYF,TGTGCCAGCAGGACTCCGAGCACCGATACGCAGTATTTT,TRBV6-5,.,TRBJ2-3,.
CASRGTGGRGEAFF,TGTGCCAGTAGAGGGACAGGGGGGAGAGGTGAAGCTTTCTTT,TRBV19,TRBD1,TRBJ1-1,.
CASRPGTSLNTEAFF,TGTGCCAGTAGACCTGGGACAAGCCTGAACACTGAAGCTTTCTTT,TRBV19,.,TRBJ1-1,.
CASSLRGQGDYEQYF,TGTGCCAGCAGCTTAAGGGGACAGGGGGACTACGAGCAGTACTTC,TRBV7-9,TRBD1,TRBJ2-7,.
CAGLPGLTILGEETQYF,TGTGCCGGACTCCCGGGACTAACCATACTTGGAGAAGAGACCCAGTACTTC,TRBV30,TRBD2,TRBJ2-5,once
CSARNSGPLHF,TGCAGTGCTAGGAACTCGGGACCCCTCCACTTT,TRBV20-1,.,TRBJ1-6,few
CASSLTGQRGYEQYF,TGTGCCAGCAGCTTAACGGGCCAGCGGGGCTACGAGCAGTACTTC,TRBV7-3,TRBD2,TRBJ2-7,.
CASSEGTRAGGYTF,TGTGCCAGCAGTGAAGGGACCAGGGCGGGCGGCTACACCTTC,TRBV2,.,TRBJ1-2,.
CASSQEPRFLYEQYF,TGCGCCAGCAGCCAAGAACCTAGATTTCTTTACGAGCAGTACTTC,TRBV4-1,.,TRBJ2-7,.
CASSSTGGSGNTIYF,TGTGCCAGCAGCTCGACAGGGGGCTCTGGAAACACCATATATTTT,TRBV7-9,TRBD1,TRBJ1-3,medium-sized
CASSLSRTSYEQYF,TGTGCCAGCAGCTTATCCAGGACTTCCTACGAGCAGTACTTC,TRBV11-2,.,TRBJ2-7,.
CASTNRDFSPLHF,TGTGCCAGCACAAACAGGGATTTTTCACCCCTCCACTTT,TRBV2,.,TRBJ1-6,.
CASSSSRDTNEQFF,TGTGCCAGCAGCAGTTCCCGGGACACCAATGAGCAGTTCTTC,TRBV21-1,.,TRBJ2-1,.
CASSPRGTSGGGTDTQYF,TGCGCCAGCAGCCCTCGCGGGACTAGCGGGGGTGGCACAGATACGCAGTATTTT,TRBV5-1,TRBD2,TRBJ2-3,once
CASSGSTETSGMANEQFF,TGTGCCAGCAGTGGCAGTACTGAAACTAGCGGGATGGCAAATGAGCAGTTCTTC,TRBV2,TRBD2,TRBJ2-1,once
CASSLVGRSFF,TGTGCCAGCAGCTTAGTAGGGCGCAGCTTCTTC,TRBV11-3,.,TRBJ2-1,.
CASSLSGDTQYF,TGTGCCAGCAGTTTATCGGGAGATACGCAGTATTTT,TRBV27,.,TRBJ2-3,.
CASRGRQPEQYF,TGTGCCAGCAGGGGGAGACAGCCCGAGCAGTACTTC,TRBV6-1,.,TRBJ2-7,.
CASSPPFGTGGTGELFF,TGTGCCAGCTCACCTCCCTTCGGGACAGGGGGCACCGGGGAGCTGTTTTTT,TRBV18,TRBD1,TRBJ2-2,.
CASSRRDWTSRPSEQFF,TGTGCCAGCAGTAGAAGGGATTGGACTAGCCGACCCTCTGAGCAGTTCTTC,TRBV2,TRBD2,TRBJ2-1,.
CARSLDSGGITGELFF,TGTGCCAGAAGCTTGGACAGCGGGGGCATCACCGGGGAGCTGTTTTTT,TRBV5-3,TRBD2,TRBJ2-2,.
CASSPGLAVEQYF,TGTGCCAGCTCACCGGGACTAGCGGTTGAGCAGTACTTC,TRBV18,TRBD2,TRBJ2-7,once
CASRSGDRRATEAFF,TGCGCCAGCAGATCTGGGGACAGGCGGGCCACTGAAGCTTTCTTT,TRBV5-1,TRBD1,TRBJ1-1,.
CASSTGSWANTGELFF,TGTGCCAGCAGCACAGGGAGTTGGGCGAACACCGGGGAGCTGTTTTTT,TRBV9,.,TRBJ2-2,.
CASSGGTSGTYEQYF,TGTGCCAGCAGCGGGGGGACTAGCGGGACCTACGAGCAGTACTTC,TRBV2,TRBD2,TRBJ2-7,.
CASSPAGGNEQFF,TGCGCCAGCAGCCCGGCAGGGGGCAATGAGCAGTTCTTC,TRBV5-1,TRBD1,TRBJ2-1,.
CASSLAGTSNSPLHF,TGCGCCAGCAGCTTGGCTGGGACTAGTAATTCACCCCTCCACTTT,TRBV5-1,.,TRBJ1-6,.
CASSTRQVNTEAFF,TGTGCCAGCAGCACGAGACAAGTGAACACTGAAGCTTTCTTT,TRBV11-1,.,TRBJ1-1,.
CASSRDSLIYGYTF,TGTGCCAGCAGCAGGGACTCCCTTATCTATGGCTACACCTTC,TRBV7-2,.,TRBJ1-2,.
CASSQRTVANYGYTF,TGCGCCAGCAGCCAACGGACGGTAGCTAACTATGGCTACACCTTC,TRBV4-3,.,TRBJ1-2,.
CASREPNTEAFF,TGTGCCAGCAGAGAACCGAACACTGAAGCTTTCTTT,TRBV6-1,.,TRBJ1-1,once
CATPDWNTGELFF,TGTGCCACTCCGGACTGGAACACCGGGGAGCTGTTTTTT,TRBV19,.,TRBJ2-2,once
CASSRRLEVIWANEQFF,TGTGCCAGCAGCCGACGGCTAGAGGTGATATGGGCCAATGAGCAGTTCTTC,TRBV7-9,.,TRBJ2-1,.
CAFSKGRANSYEQYF,TGTGCCTTCTCTAAGGGCAGGGCCAACTCCTACGAGCAGTACTTC,TRBV30,.,TRBJ2-7,.
CASSFLSSYNEQFF,TGTGCCAGCAGCTTTTTGAGCTCCTACAATGAGCAGTTCTTC,TRBV7-8,.,TRBJ2-1,once
CASGGPGGYTF,TGTGCCAGCGGGGGACCTGGAGGCTACACCTTC,TRBV25-1,.,TRBJ1-2,.
CASCRVGTGELFF,TGTGCCAGCTGCAGGGTGGGCACCGGGGAGCTGTTTTTT,TRBV6-6,.,TRBJ2-2,.